The present T cell receptor (beta chain) was sequenced within a study of human T cells and chemical hapten exposure. Study-wide results and caveats: The immune response of these alopecia patients might not match healthy individuals'. A positive correlation with patch test score was found for PT1 expanded TCR counts.

This CDR3 is 12 amino acids long. Germline loops: CDR1 DFQATT, CDR2 SNEGSKA (reference sequence). V lost 0 bases and J lost 13, with 12 bases in between. Time point described: patch test 1, 2 weeks after DPC sensitization. Treatment in this sample: therapeutic diphenylcyclopropenone sensitization with weekly scalp DPC. Each patch-test visit's blood sample preceded patch application. TCRdb redid the calling of the RACE reads with MiXCR, one entry per CDR3 protein. The sample holds under 65,000 distinct CDR3 sequences, around 9.3% seen once. At least ten counts were recorded for this clonotype. Its antigen is unknown.

The material was whole blood, obtained in connection with sensitization to the hapten diphenylcyclopropenone (DPC). The TCR comes from a woman between 45 and 65 years old with alopecia areata. Some clones in this sample may be carry-over from other donors' samples. This sequence joins TRBV20-1 and TRBJ1-4; a weak D match, TRBD1 (5 bases). DNA for the CDR3: TGCAGTGCTAGAGATGACGCTGGGGGACTGTTTTTT. It translates to CSARDDAGGLFF.